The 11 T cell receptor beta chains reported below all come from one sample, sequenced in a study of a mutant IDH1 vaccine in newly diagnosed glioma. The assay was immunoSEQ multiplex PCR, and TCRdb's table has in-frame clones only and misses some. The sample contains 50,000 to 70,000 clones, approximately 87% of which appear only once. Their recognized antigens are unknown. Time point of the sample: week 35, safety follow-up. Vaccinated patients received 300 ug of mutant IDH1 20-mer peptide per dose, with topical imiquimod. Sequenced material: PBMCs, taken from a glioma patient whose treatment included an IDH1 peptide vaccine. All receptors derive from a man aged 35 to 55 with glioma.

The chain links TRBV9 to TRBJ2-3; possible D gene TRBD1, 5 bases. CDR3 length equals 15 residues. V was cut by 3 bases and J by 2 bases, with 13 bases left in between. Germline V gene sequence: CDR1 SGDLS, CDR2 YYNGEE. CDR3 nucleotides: TGTGCCAGCAGCGCTCTCGACAGCTTCACAGATACGCAGTATTTT. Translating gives CASSALDSFTDTQYF.

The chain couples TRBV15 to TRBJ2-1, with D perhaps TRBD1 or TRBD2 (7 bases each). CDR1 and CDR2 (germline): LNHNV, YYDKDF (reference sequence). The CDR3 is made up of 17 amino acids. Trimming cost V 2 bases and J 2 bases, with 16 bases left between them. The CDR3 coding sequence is TGTGCCACCAGCAGAATTTTACAGGGGAGGGCCTACAATGAGCAGTTCTTC. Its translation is CATSRILQGRAYNEQFF.

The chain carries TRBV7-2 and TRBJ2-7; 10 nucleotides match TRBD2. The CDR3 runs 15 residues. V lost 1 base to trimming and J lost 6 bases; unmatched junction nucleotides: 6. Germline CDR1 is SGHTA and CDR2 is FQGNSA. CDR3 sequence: CASSLEASGRGEQYF. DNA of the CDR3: TGTGCCAGCAGCTTAGAAGCTAGCGGGAGAGGCGAGCAGTACTTC.

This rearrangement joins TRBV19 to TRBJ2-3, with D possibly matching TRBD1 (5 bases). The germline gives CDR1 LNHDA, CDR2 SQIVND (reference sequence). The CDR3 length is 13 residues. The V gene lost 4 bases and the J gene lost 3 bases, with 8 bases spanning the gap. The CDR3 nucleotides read TGTGCCAGTAGTACCAGGGATACAGATACGCAGTATTTT. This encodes CASSTRDTDTQYF.

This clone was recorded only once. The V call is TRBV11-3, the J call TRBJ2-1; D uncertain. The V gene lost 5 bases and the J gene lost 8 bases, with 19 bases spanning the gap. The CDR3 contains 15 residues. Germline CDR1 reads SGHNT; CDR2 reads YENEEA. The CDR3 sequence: CASSTDSRRVHEQFF. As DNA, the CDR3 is TGTGCCAGCAGCACTGACTCGCGAAGGGTCCATGAGCAGTTCTTC.

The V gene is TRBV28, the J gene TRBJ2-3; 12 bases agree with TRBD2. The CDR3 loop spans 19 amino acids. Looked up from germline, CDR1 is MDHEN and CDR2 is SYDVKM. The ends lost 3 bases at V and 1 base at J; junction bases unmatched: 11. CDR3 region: CASSFARGTSGSRTDTQYF. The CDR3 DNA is TGTGCCAGCAGTTTTGCAAGGGGGACTAGCGGGTCTCGCACAGATACGCAGTATTTT.

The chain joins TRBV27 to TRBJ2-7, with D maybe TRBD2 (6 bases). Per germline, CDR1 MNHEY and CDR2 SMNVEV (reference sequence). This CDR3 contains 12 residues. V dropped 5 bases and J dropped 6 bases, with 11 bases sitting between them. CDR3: CASSPPGSEQYF. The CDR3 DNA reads TGTGCCAGCAGTCCACCCGGGAGCGAGCAGTACTTC.

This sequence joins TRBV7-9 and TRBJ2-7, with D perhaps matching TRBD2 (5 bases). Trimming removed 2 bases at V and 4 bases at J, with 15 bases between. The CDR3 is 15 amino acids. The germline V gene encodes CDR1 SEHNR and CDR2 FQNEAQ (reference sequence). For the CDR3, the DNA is TGTGCCAGCAGCTTAATTGAGGGAGTAAGATACGAGCAGTACTTC. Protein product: CASSLIEGVRYEQYF.

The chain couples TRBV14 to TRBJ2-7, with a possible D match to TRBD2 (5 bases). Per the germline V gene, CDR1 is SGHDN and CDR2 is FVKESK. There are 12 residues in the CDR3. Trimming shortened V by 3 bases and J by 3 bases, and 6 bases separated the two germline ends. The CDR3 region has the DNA TGTGCCAGCAGCCAGGACTTCTACGAGCAGTACTTC. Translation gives CASSQDFYEQYF.

In DNA form, the CDR3 reads TGTGCCAGCAGCCCCCGGGACGGTTACAATGAGCAGTTCTTC. It codes for CASSPRDGYNEQFF. The rearrangement uses TRBV7-3 and TRBJ2-1, with D possibly called TRBD1 or TRBD2 (5 bases each). This CDR3 comprises 14 residues. Germline CDR1 reads SGHTA; CDR2 reads FQGTGA. Trimming removed 5 bases from V and 4 bases from J, with 12 bases in between.

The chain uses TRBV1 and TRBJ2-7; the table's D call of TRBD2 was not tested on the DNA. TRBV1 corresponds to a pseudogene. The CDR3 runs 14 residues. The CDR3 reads CTSSPPRETNEQYF. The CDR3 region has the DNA TGCACCAGCAGCCCCCCGCGGGAGACCAACGAGCAGTACTTC.